One and the same sample provided the 10 T cell receptor beta chains below, sequenced in a study of blood T cell repertoires in COVID-19. Some clones are missing from TCRdb's copy, which holds only in-frame ones; the method was immunoSEQ multiplex PCR. The sample includes around 250,000 clones, about 87% seen only once; the top ten take 6% to 9%. The sequenced material came from peripheral blood. These receptors came from a woman aged 70-85 years with active or convalescent COVID-19.

This clone was recorded once. V and J are TRBV6-2 or TRBV6-3 and TRBJ2-5, with 7 bases fitting TRBD1. This CDR3 has 15 amino acids. Germline CDR1 MNHEY, CDR2 SVGEGT. The trim removed 6 bases at V and 0 bases at J, leaving 7 bases unmatched. CDR3 protein: CASSSGGRYQETQYF. The CDR3 coding sequence is TGTGCCAGCAGCTCAGGGGGTCGGTACCAAGAGACCCAGTACTTC.

The J gene is TRBJ2-5, the V gene TRBV5-4; TRBD2 might be the D (5 bases). CDR1 and CDR2 (germline): SGHNT, YYREEE (reference sequence). The CDR3 runs 13 residues. V shed 7 bases and J shed 5 bases, with 15 bases lying between them. The CDR3 spells CASSKRAVETQYF. Written as DNA, the CDR3 is TGTGCCAGCTCCAAGAGAGCGGTGGAGACCCAGTACTTC.

V usage is TRBV9 and J usage is TRBJ2-7; 8 bases match TRBD2. V was clipped by 3 bases and J by 2 bases; unmatched bases: 7. Germline values: CDR1 SGDLS, CDR2 YYNGEE. CDR3 length: 15 residues. CDR3 in amino acids: CASSASGGGPYEQYF. The CDR3 DNA follows: TGTGCCAGCAGCGCCTCCGGGGGGGGTCCCTACGAGCAGTACTTC.

The chain is built from TRBV10-3 and TRBJ1-2; 8 positions agree with TRBD1. With V trimmed by 3 bases and J by 6 bases, 6 bases remained unmatched. The germline gives CDR1 ENHRY, CDR2 SYGVKD. The CDR3 has 14 residues. The CDR3, as DNA: TGTGCCATCAGTGACTTACAGGGGGGCGATGGCTACACCTTC. Its translation is CAISDLQGGDGYTF.

The CDR3 region is CASSTPGGGYNEQFF. CDR3 nucleotide sequence: TGTGCCAGCAGTACCCCGGGGGGCGGGTACAATGAGCAGTTCTTC. The rearrangement joins TRBV3-1 (or the pseudogene TRBV3-2) to TRBJ2-1; TRBD2 might be the D (7 bases). Trimming cost V 6 bases and J 4 bases, with 16 bases left between them. Germline V lookup: CDR1 LGHDT, CDR2 YNNKEL (reference sequence). The CDR3 is 15 amino acids.

In its sample, this clone was seen once. The chain couples TRBV5-5 to TRBJ1-2, with a weak D call TRBD1 (5 bases). Per germline, CDR1 SGHKS and CDR2 YYEKEE (reference sequence). The V and J ends lost 0 bases and 5 bases respectively, with 11 bases between them. CDR3 length: 14 amino acids. CDR3 amino acids: CASSLGGARYGYTF. The DNA for the CDR3 is TGTGCCAGCAGCTTGGGTGGGGCGCGGTATGGCTACACCTTC.

J is TRBJ2-1 and V is TRBV14, with a weak D call TRBD2 (6 bases). The germline CDR1 and CDR2 sequences are SGHDN and FVKESK. V was shortened by 4 bases and J by 6 bases, with 13 bases between the two germline ends. This CDR3 is 14 amino acids long. The CDR3 loop reads CASSPGTFINEQFF. The CDR3 DNA sequence: TGTGCCAGCAGCCCCGGGACTTTCATCAATGAGCAGTTCTTC.

The V call is TRBV19, the J call TRBJ1-5, with 10 nucleotides matching TRBD1. The V and J ends lost 9 bases and 4 bases, in that order; junction bases with no gene match: 12. CDR3 length: 16 residues. CDR1 and CDR2 (germline): LNHDA, SQIVND (reference sequence). The CDR3 reads CASDSRWGQGNQPQHF. The DNA for the CDR3 is TGTGCCAGCGACAGTCGCTGGGGACAGGGGAATCAGCCCCAGCATTTT. Drawing the rest from reference TRBV19 and TRBJ1-5, the complete variable domain is DGGITQSPKYLFRKEGQNVTLSCEQNLNHDAMYWYRQDPGQGLRLIYYSQIVNDFQKGDIAEGYSVSREKKESFPLTVTSAQKNPTAFYLCASDSRWGQGNQPQHFGDGTRLSIL.

The genes are TRBV6-5 and TRBJ2-5; D not resolved. The V end lost 6 bases, the J end lost 5 bases, and 10 bases lay between the germline ends. CDR3 length: 12 amino acids. Germline V gene lookup returns CDR1 MNHEY and CDR2 SVGAGI. CDR3 amino acids: CASSDWSETQYF. The CDR3 coding sequence is TGTGCCAGCAGCGACTGGTCGGAGACCCAGTACTTC.

As for this clone: This CDR3 is also generated by other DNA sequences in the sample. V and J are TRBV9 and TRBJ1-1, with TRBD1 matching over 8 bases. From germline, CDR1 is SGDLS and CDR2 YYNGEE. The CDR3 totals 14 residues. Trimming cost V 3 bases and J 1 base; bases outside gene matches: 2. CDR3 DNA: TGTGCCAGCAGCGGTGACAGGGGGAACACTGAAGCTTTCTTT. Translation: CASSGDRGNTEAFF.